This T cell receptor beta chain is drawn from a study of cytomegalovirus exposure and HLA in healthy donors. Overall study results and limits: Analysis was performed later, and it showed HLA-associated TCR beta chains to be more clonally expanded than equally common others.

This clone has just a few counts. Its antigen is unidentified. V was cut by 0 bases and J by 6 bases, with 9 bases left in between. The germline V gene has CDR1 SGDLS and CDR2 YYNGEE. This CDR3 comprises 13 residues. A multiplex PCR was run with 60 Vbeta primers and 13 Jbeta primers. Measured with immunoSEQ multiplex PCR; TCRdb has only the in-frame clones, and not every one. The table has about 84,000 clones, roughly 73% seen once. The clonotype comes from a male donor in good health and CMV-seropositive. Sequenced material: PBMCs. This chain links TRBV9 with TRBJ1-1, with TRBD1 as a possible D gene (5 bases). The CDR3 DNA reads TGTGCCAGCAGCGTAGTGACGGGGGCTGAAGCTTTCTTT. Translated, it gives CASSVVTGAEAFF.